This T cell receptor (beta chain) was found in a study of T cell changes during pregnancy in multiple sclerosis. Sequencing used immunoSEQ multiplex PCR; TCRdb keeps in-frame clones, though not all of them. The sample yields tens of thousands of clones, about 92% seen once. CDR3 length: 15 residues. Germline V lookup: CDR1 MNHEY, CDR2 SMNVEV (reference sequence). Trimming removed 6 bases from V and 5 bases from J; junction bases left unmatched: 6. The gene calls are TRBV27 and TRBJ2-2; 10 bases fit TRBD2. This sequence originates from a female donor with multiple sclerosis, enrolled in a pregnancy study. The sequencing used CD8+ T cells from peripheral blood mononuclear cells, collected in the first trimester of pregnancy. The CDR3 nucleotides are TGTGCCAGCAGATTAGCGGGAGGCGGGACCGGGGAGCTGTTTTTT. This codes for CASRLAGGGTGELFF.